A single sample gave rise to the 16 T cell receptor beta chains below, sequenced in a study of radiation and T cells in renal cell carcinoma. The protocol was immunoSEQ multiplex PCR, while the TCRdb copy is restricted to in-frame clones and leaves out a portion. The table records some 150,000 clones, roughly 87% of them present only once. Time point denoted: blood 2 weeks post-SBRT. Treatment defined: 15 Gy SBRT to primary tumor, nephrectomy 4 weeks later. The sequences come from blood, collected from a patient whose treatment included radiotherapy and nephrectomy. These receptors were collected from a woman between 45 and 60 years old with renal cell carcinoma.

This clone was picked up one time. This chain uses TRBV5-1 with TRBJ1-5; TRBD1 might be the D (6 bases). This CDR3 is 15 amino acids long. Germline V gene sequence: CDR1 SGHRS, CDR2 YFSETQ. The ends were cut back, 0 bases at V and 2 bases at J, with 9 bases in the middle. CDR3 region: CASSLDGGGNQPQHF. Here the CDR3 DNA reads TGCGCCAGCAGCTTGGATGGGGGCGGCAATCAGCCCCAGCATTTT. Variable domain in full (rest from reference TRBV5-1 and TRBJ1-5): KAGVTQTPRYLIKTRGQQVTLSCSPISGHRSVSWYQQTPGQGLQFLFEYFSETQRNKGNFPGRFSGRQFSNSRSEMNVSTLELGDSALYLCASSLDGGGNQPQHFGDGTRLSIL.

This chain joins TRBV11-3 and TRBJ2-6; no definite D call. Looked up from germline, CDR1 is SGHNT and CDR2 is YENEEA. There are 15 residues in the CDR3. The V end was cut by 5 bases, the J end by 0 bases, with 8 bases between. CDR3 coding DNA: TGTGCCAGCAGCCTAAGGAGCTCTGGGGCCAACGTCCTGACTTTC. Its translation: CASSLRSSGANVLTF.

The chain recombines TRBV6-1 with TRBJ1-2; D remains ambiguous. From germline, CDR1 is MNHNS and CDR2 SASEGT. The CDR3 is 14 residues long. The V end was cut by 1 base, the J end by 0 bases, with 6 bases between. The chain's CDR3 is CASSEERPNYGYTF. In nucleotides, the CDR3 is TGTGCCAGCAGTGAAGAGAGACCTAACTATGGCTACACCTTC.

The chain links TRBV7-2 to TRBJ2-2, with D perhaps being TRBD1 or TRBD2 (6 bases each). The CDR3 covers 16 residues. The germline V gene encodes CDR1 SGHTA and CDR2 FQGNSA. V shed 2 bases and J shed 3 bases, with 13 bases lying between them. CDR3 amino acids: CASSLSGDFYTGELFF. CDR3 in DNA: TGTGCCAGCAGCTTATCAGGGGACTTCTACACCGGGGAGCTGTTTTTT.

The rearrangement joins TRBV5-1 to TRBJ1-1; weak D call: TRBD1 (6 bases). CDR3 length: 15 residues. Germline CDR1 is SGHRS and CDR2 is YFSETQ. V lost 4 bases to trimming and J lost 0 bases, with 13 bases between them. CDR3 bases: TGCGCCAGCAGCGGAGGACAGCTCGTGAACACTGAAGCTTTCTTT. Translation: CASSGGQLVNTEAFF.

This CDR3 reads CASSLAWGSYEQYF. The CDR3 nucleotides are TGTGCCAGCAGCTTGGCATGGGGCTCCTACGAGCAGTACTTC. The V call is TRBV5-4, the J call TRBJ2-7, with unresolved D. V was pared by 0 bases and J by 0 bases, with 7 bases between. The CDR3 extends over 14 amino acids. The germline gives CDR1 SGHNT, CDR2 YYREEE (reference sequence).

V and J are TRBV6-6 and TRBJ2-3; a possible D gene is TRBD2 (6 bases). The CDR3 contains 13 residues. Germline lookup yields CDR1 MNHNY and CDR2 SVGAGI (reference sequence). The ends were cut back, 5 bases at V and 2 bases at J, with 8 bases in the middle. CDR3 sequence (DNA): TGTGCCAGCAGTCGGGACTCCACAGATACGCAGTATTTT. This gives the protein CASSRDSTDTQYF.

This chain uses TRBV19 with TRBJ1-2; 9 positions match TRBD1. The germline CDR1 and CDR2 sequences are LNHDA and SQIVND (reference sequence). This CDR3 comprises 15 residues. Trimming at V came to 1 base and at J to 1 base, leaving 1 base not matched to a gene. The CDR3 sequence: CASSIADRGNYGYTF. The CDR3 DNA is TGTGCCAGTAGTATAGCGGACAGGGGTAACTATGGCTACACCTTC.

V is TRBV5-4 and J is TRBJ2-2; 7 bases fit TRBD1. The J segment lost 6 bases and the V segment lost 7 bases, leaving 9 bases of the junction unmatched. From germline, CDR1 is SGHNT and CDR2 YYREEE (reference sequence). The length of the CDR3 is 14 residues. The CDR3 sequence is CASCTGEIPGELFF. The CDR3 region has the DNA TGTGCCAGCTGTACAGGGGAGATCCCCGGGGAGCTGTTTTTT.

This chain uses TRBV4-1 with TRBJ2-7; tentative D call: TRBD2 (5 bases). The CDR3 totals 15 residues. Germline CDR1 MGHRA, CDR2 YSYEKL. V dropped 3 bases and J dropped 3 bases, with 15 bases sitting between them. CDR3 in amino acids: CASSHRTGKVYEQYF. CDR3 in DNA: TGCGCCAGCAGCCATCGGACGGGGAAGGTCTACGAGCAGTACTTC.

J is TRBJ2-7 and V is TRBV18; D is ambiguous. Trimming took off 6 bases at V and 3 bases at J, with 9 bases between the two ends. Germline V CDR1 and CDR2: KGHSH, LQKENI. CDR3 size: 12 residues. CDR3 region: CASSSAGYEQYF. As DNA, the CDR3 is TGTGCCAGCTCCAGCGCTGGCTACGAGCAGTACTTC.

The V gene is TRBV7-2, the J gene TRBJ2-5, with TRBD2 matching over 15 bases. V lost 4 bases, J lost 5 bases, and 8 bases stayed unmatched. Germline-derived CDR1 and CDR2 are SGHTA and FQGNSA. The CDR3 loop spans 17 amino acids. The CDR3 DNA reads TGTGCCAGCAGCTCGAGAAAGGGACTAGCGGGGGGTGAGACCCAGTACTTC. Amino acids: CASSSRKGLAGGETQYF. Full variable domain (missing parts from reference TRBV7-2 and TRBJ2-5): GAGVSQSPSNKVTEKGKDVELRCDPISGHTALYWYRQSLGQGLEFLIYFQGNSAPDKSGLPSDRFSAERTGGSVSTLTIQRTQQEDSAVYLCASSSRKGLAGGETQYFGPGTRLLVL.

This chain joins TRBV6-6 and TRBJ1-2; D possibly corresponds to TRBD1 (5 bases). V gave up 2 bases and J gave up 4 bases, with 14 bases separating them. The CDR3 extends over 15 amino acids. Germline V gene lookup returns CDR1 MNHNY and CDR2 SVGAGI (reference sequence). The CDR3 DNA sequence: TGTGCCAGCAGTTACGGGCAGGGAATTTTCTATGGCTACACCTTC. It yields the protein CASSYGQGIFYGYTF.

The chain combines TRBV19 with TRBJ1-5; D unresolved. Trimming took 7 bases from V and 4 from J, leaving 2 bases between them. Looked up from germline, CDR1 is LNHDA and CDR2 is SQIVND (reference sequence). This CDR3 region has 10 residues. The CDR3 region has the DNA TGTGCCAGTAATAATCAGCCCCAGCATTTT. This sequence encodes CASNNQPQHF.

This rearrangement joins TRBV7-2 to TRBJ1-4; 7 positions agree with TRBD1. The CDR3 is made up of 16 amino acids. V lost 3 bases and J lost 6; bases outside the gene matches: 10. Looked up from germline, CDR1 is SGHTA and CDR2 is FQGNSA. CDR3 nucleotide sequence: TGTGCCAGCAGCTTCACCGCCGGGACAGAATATGAAAAACTGTTTTTT. It yields the protein CASSFTAGTEYEKLFF.

The rearrangement links TRBV6-5 to TRBJ1-2; no clear D. CDR3 length: 14 residues. CDR1 and CDR2 (germline): MNHEY, SVGAGI. V was trimmed by 0 bases and J by 8 bases, leaving 13 bases between them. The CDR3 nucleotides are TGTGCCAGCAGTTACTCTCAGGACGAGAGCGGCTACACCTTC. The encoded protein is CASSYSQDESGYTF.